The rows below give T cell receptor beta chains drawn from one sample of a study of blood T cell repertoires in COVID-19. Sequencing used immunoSEQ multiplex PCR; TCRdb keeps in-frame clones, though not all of them. This table holds about 200,000 clones, 80% to 90% found once. Material for sequencing was PBMCs or T cells enriched from blood (not recorded which). The receptor set was obtained from a woman in her late teens or twenties who had recovered from COVID-19. Each CDR3 is given with its conserved first and last residue. Each record gives: clone size, V gene, CDR3 protein. Only part of the rows carry a size: once, few, many, or a class if the clone is expanded.

size: NA
V: TRBV28
CDR3: CASSFLAGRTDTQYF

size: once
V: TRBV5-4
CDR3: CASSWTGGDYGYTF

size: NA
V: TRBV7-3
CDR3: CASSLMGGLQETQYF

size: NA
V: TRBV5-1
CDR3: CASSLTGYGYTF

size: NA
V: TRBV15
CDR3: CATSRVRFGGLGNTIYF

size: NA
V: TRBV27
CDR3: CASSLLGVSGAETQYF

size: NA
V: TRBV11-2
CDR3: CASSPRLAGGQDNEQFF

size: NA
V: TRBV11-2
CDR3: CASSLTGSGQGNTGELFF

size: NA
V: TRBV3-1/TRBV3-2
CDR3: CASSGGTGLYEGDEQYF

size: NA
V: TRBV19
CDR3: CASSFEQGYEQYF

size: NA
V: TRBV3-1/TRBV3-2
CDR3: CASSLLRDRSTDTQYF

size: NA
V: TRBV25-1
CDR3: CASSERTGSSYNEQFF

size: NA
V: TRBV9
CDR3: CASSVAGEYEQYF

size: NA
V: TRBV13
CDR3: CASSSGPGQAEGYTF

size: NA
V: TRBV10-3
CDR3: CAITGQWNQPQHF

size: once
V: TRBV15
CDR3: CATSRDQARDRGYTF

size: once
V: TRBV5-1
CDR3: CASSPGTGVGANVLTF

size: NA
V: TRBV29-1
CDR3: CSVASGTGGQGEAFF

size: NA
V: TRBV11-2
CDR3: CASSRTSEKLFF

size: NA
V: TRBV25-1
CDR3: CASSGSSLFGEQFF

size: NA
V: TRBV24-1
CDR3: CATSDSGTANYGYTF

size: few
V: TRBV6-1
CDR3: CASSEVPDREPNQPQHF

size: NA
V: TRBV10-3
CDR3: CAAGQGVNNSPLHF

size: NA
V: TRBV7-8
CDR3: CASSSRVLDGYTF

size: NA
V: TRBV2
CDR3: CASIEGGVTEAFF

size: NA
V: TRBV28
CDR3: CASSPYSYLQGRGYEQYF

size: NA
V: TRBV28
CDR3: CASSLAGLRNEQFF

size: NA
V: TRBV20-1
CDR3: CSASSPSGANVLTF

size: once
V: TRBV6-6
CDR3: CASRMGALQETQYF

size: NA
V: TRBV27
CDR3: CASSSGTGLPYEQYF

size: NA
V: TRBV29-1
CDR3: CSVEDRKGAGNSPLHF

size: NA
V: TRBV5-5
CDR3: CASSLVGQGAVEQYF

size: few
V: TRBV3-1/TRBV3-2
CDR3: CASSQDPGLDTEAFF

size: NA
V: TRBV7-9
CDR3: CASSLGEGAGYGYTF

size: once
V: TRBV5-3
CDR3: CARSLGAGRRYGNQPQHF

size: NA
V: TRBV28
CDR3: CASSYPTGANTDTQYF

size: NA
V: TRBV5-1
CDR3: CASSAGQGSWTEAFF

size: once
V: TRBV27
CDR3: CASRTGWDGYTF

size: NA
V: TRBV2
CDR3: CASSTGTLGAGQYF

size: NA
V: TRBV19
CDR3: CASSIQGEQPQHF

size: once
V: TRBV7-9
CDR3: CASSLVSGSGGYGYTF

size: NA
V: TRBV30
CDR3: CAWSVRVAGGTDTQYF

size: once
V: TRBV4-1
CDR3: CASSQETLQDAEAFF

size: NA
V: TRBV30
CDR3: CAWSPGTDTGELFF

size: NA
V: TRBV10-2
CDR3: CASSEYRLRETQYF

size: NA
V: TRBV28
CDR3: CASGTGYFRNTEAFF

size: NA
V: TRBV4-2
CDR3: CASRHMRDDTGELFF

size: NA
V: TRBV30
CDR3: CAWSRYSGGATDTQYF

size: few
V: TRBV6-5
CDR3: CASLRDRGRYGYTF

size: NA
V: TRBV18
CDR3: CASSPRQGGDYGYTF

size: NA
V: TRBV3-1/TRBV3-2
CDR3: CASSQDRGRETQYF

size: NA
V: TRBV28
CDR3: CASSISREPLHF

size: few
V: TRBV2
CDR3: CARETGLENTEAFF